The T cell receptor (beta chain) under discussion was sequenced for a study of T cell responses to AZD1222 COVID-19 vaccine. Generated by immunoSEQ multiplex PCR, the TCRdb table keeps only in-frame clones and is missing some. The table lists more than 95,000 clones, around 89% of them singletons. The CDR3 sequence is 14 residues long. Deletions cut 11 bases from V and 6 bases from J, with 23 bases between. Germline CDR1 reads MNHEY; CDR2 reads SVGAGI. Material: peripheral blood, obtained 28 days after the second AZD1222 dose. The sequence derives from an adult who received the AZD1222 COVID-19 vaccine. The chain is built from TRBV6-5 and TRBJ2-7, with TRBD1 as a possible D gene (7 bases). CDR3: CASLGGKGGIEQYF. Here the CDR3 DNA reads TGTGCCTCCCTGGGGGGTAAAGGGGGCATCGAGCAGTACTTC.